This TCR beta chain derives from a study of low-dose radiotherapy and immunotherapy resistance in tumors. The wider study: For Cohort 1, fractions of 0.5 Gy were given every 2 weeks, reaching 6.5 Gy overall. On an every-two-weeks schedule, patients received intravenous nivolumab 240 mg, along with ipilimumab 1 mg/kg every six weeks.

This clonotype has a handful of counts. With TRAV- and TRBV-specific primers, first-strand cDNA was made, covering the alpha and beta chains. TCRs underwent 15 to 25 PCR cycles of amplification with a constant-region primer and V-primer adapter. TCRdb fed the reads into MiXCR, producing one record per CDR3 protein. The table shows 95,000 to 100,000 distinct CDR3 sequences, with around 20% occurring only once. Time point in this sample: after trial treatment. Treatment reported: LDRT plus nivolumab, ipilimumab, low-dose cyclophosphamide and aspirin (RACIN trial). V was shortened by 3 bases and J by 7 bases, with 16 bases between the two germline ends. CDR1 and CDR2 (germline): SGDLS, YYNGEE. This CDR3 has 15 amino acids.

The chain combines TRBV9 with TRBJ1-4; D is perhaps TRBD1 (5 bases). This TCR was sampled from a male donor with prostate cancer. The sample here was PBMCs, taken after low-dose radiotherapy plus immunotherapy. This CDR3 reads CASSGTGGIGEKLFF. The CDR3 nucleotides are TGTGCCAGCAGCGGCACGGGGGGGATAGGTGAAAAACTGTTTTTT.